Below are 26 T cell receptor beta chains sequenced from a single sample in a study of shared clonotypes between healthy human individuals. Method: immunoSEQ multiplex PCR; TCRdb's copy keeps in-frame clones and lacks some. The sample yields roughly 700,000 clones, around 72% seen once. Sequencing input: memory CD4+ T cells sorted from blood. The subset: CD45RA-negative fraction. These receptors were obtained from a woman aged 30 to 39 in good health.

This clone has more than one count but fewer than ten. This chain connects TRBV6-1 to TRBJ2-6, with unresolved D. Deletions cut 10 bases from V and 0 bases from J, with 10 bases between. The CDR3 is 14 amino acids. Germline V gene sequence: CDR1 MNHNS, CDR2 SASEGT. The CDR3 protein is CATRSNSGANVLTF. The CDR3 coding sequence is TGTGCCACTCGGTCCAACTCTGGGGCCAACGTCCTGACTTTC.

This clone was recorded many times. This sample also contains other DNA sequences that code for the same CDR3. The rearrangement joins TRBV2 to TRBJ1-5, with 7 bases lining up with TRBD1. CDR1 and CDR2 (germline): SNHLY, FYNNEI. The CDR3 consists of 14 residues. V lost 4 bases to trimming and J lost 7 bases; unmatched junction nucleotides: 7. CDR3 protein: CASSARQGRQPQHF. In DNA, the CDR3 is TGTGCCAGCAGTGCCCGACAGGGACGACAGCCCCAGCATTTT.

Here the CDR3 DNA reads TGCAGCGTTGAAGATGACACAGAGGAAGCTTTCTTT. Its protein product is CSVEDDTEEAFF. The genes are TRBV29-1 and TRBJ1-1, with D hard to call. Germline lookup yields CDR1 SQVTM and CDR2 ANQGSEA. This CDR3 region has 12 residues. V was shortened by 0 bases and J by 8 bases, with 10 bases between the two germline ends. The full variable domain, in which reference TRBV29-1 and TRBJ1-1 provide the parts outside the CDR3, is SAVISQKPSRDICQRGTSLTIQCQVDSQVTMMFWYRQQPGQSLTLIATANQGSEATYESGFVIDKFPISRPNLTFSTLTVSNMSPEDSSIYLCSVEDDTEEAFFGQGTRLTVV.

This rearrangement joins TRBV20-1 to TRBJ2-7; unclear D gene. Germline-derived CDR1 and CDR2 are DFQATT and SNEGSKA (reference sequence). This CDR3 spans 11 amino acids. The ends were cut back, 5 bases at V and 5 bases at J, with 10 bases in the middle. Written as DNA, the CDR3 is TGCAGTGCTGTAAATAGAAACGAGCAGTACTTC. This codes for CSAVNRNEQYF.

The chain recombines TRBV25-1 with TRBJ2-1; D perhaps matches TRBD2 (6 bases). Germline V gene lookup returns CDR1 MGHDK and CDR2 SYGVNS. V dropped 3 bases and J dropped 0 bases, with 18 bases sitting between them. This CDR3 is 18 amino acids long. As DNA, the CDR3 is TGTGCCAGCAGTGATCCCACGTCTAGCGCTAGCTCCTACAATGAGCAGTTCTTC. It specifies CASSDPTSSASSYNEQFF.

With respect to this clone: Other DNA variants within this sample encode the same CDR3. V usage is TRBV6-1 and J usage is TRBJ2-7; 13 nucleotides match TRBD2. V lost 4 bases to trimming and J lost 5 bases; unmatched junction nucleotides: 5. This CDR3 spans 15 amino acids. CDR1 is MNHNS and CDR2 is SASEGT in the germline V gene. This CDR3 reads CASSAGLAGRDEQYF. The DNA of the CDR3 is TGTGCCAGCAGTGCGGGACTAGCGGGAAGAGACGAGCAGTACTTC.

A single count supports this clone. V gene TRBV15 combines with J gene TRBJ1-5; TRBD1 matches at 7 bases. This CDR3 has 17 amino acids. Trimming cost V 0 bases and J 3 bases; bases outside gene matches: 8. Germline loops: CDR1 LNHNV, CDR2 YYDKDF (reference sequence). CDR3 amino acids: CATSRDNLGQINQPQHF. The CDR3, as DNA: TGTGCCACCAGCAGAGACAACCTGGGACAGATCAATCAGCCCCAGCATTTT. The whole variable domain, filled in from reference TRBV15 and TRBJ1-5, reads DAMVIQNPRYQVTQFGKPVTLSCSQTLNHNVMYWYQQKSSQAPKLLFHYYDKDFNNEADTPDNFQSRRPNTSFCFLDIRSPGLGDTAMYLCATSRDNLGQINQPQHFGDGTRLSIL.

The CDR3 DNA sequence: TGTGCCAGCCGGCAGTTTTATGGCTACACCTTC. This gives the protein CASRQFYGYTF. This chain joins TRBV2 and TRBJ1-2; no reliable D call. The V and J ends lost 8 bases and 5 bases respectively, with 9 bases between them. Germline values: CDR1 SNHLY, CDR2 FYNNEI. There are 11 residues in the CDR3. Based on the CDR3 plus reference TRBV2 and TRBJ1-2, the full variable domain is EPEVTQTPSHQVTQMGQEVILRCVPISNHLYFYWYRQILGQKVEFLVSFYNNEISEKSEIFDDQFSVERPDGSNFTLKIRSTKLEDSAMYFCASRQFYGYTFGSGTRLTVV.

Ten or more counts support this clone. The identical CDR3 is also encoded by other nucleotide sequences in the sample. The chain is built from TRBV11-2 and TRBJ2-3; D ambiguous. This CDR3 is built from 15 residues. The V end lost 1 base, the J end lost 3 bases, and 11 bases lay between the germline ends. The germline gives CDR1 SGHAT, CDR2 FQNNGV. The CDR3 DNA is TGTGCCAGCAGCTTAGGCCATCAGCTGACAGATACGCAGTATTTT. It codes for CASSLGHQLTDTQYF.

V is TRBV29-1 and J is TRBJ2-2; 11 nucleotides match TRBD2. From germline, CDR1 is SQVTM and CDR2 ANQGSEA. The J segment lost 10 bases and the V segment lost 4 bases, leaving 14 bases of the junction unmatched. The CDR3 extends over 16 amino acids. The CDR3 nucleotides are TGCAGCGTTGCAGGACTAGCGGGTTGGAGAGGGGTGGAGCTGTTTTTT. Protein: CSVAGLAGWRGVELFF.

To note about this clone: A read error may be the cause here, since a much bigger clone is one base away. The CDR3 region is CASSSQRHTEAFF. The CDR3 nucleotides are TGTGCCAGCAGCTCACAGAGGCACACTGAAGCTTTCTTT. This chain links TRBV7-2 with TRBJ1-1, with D unclear. The CDR3 extends over 13 amino acids. Looked up from germline, CDR1 is SGHTA and CDR2 is FQGNSA. V was pared by 4 bases and J by 3 bases, with 9 bases between.

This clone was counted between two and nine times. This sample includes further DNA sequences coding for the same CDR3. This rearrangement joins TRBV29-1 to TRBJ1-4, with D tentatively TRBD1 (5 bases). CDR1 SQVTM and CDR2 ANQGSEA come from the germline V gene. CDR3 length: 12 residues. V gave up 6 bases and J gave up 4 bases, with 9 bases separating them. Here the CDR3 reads CSVRGGNEKLFF. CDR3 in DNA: TGCAGCGTGCGGGGGGGTAATGAAAAACTGTTTTTT.

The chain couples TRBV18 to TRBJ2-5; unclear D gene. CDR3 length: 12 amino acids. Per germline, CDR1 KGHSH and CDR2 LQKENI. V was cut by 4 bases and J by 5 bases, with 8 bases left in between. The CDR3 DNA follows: TGTGCCAGCTCACACGGGCGGGAGACCCAGTACTTC. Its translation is CASSHGRETQYF. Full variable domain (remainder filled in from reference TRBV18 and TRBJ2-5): NAGVMQNPRHLVRRRGQEARLRCSPMKGHSHVYWYRQLPEEGLKFMVYLQKENIIDESGMPKERFSAEFPKEGPSILRIQQVVRGDSAAYFCASSHGRETQYFGPGTRLLVL.

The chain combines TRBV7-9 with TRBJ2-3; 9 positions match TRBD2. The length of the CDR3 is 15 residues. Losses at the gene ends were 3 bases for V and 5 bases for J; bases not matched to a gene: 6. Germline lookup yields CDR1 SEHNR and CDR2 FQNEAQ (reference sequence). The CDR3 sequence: CASSFLAGDKDTQYF. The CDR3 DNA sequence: TGTGCCAGCAGCTTTTTAGCGGGAGATAAAGATACGCAGTATTTT.

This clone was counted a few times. CDR3 nucleotides: TGTGCCAGTAGTATATTAACCGGGACTAGCGGGATCGAGCAGTACTTC. Protein product: CASSILTGTSGIEQYF. The genes are TRBV19 and TRBJ2-7, with TRBD2 matching 13 bases. With V trimmed by 2 bases and J by 6 bases, 7 bases remained unmatched. Per the germline V gene, CDR1 is LNHDA and CDR2 is SQIVND (reference sequence). The CDR3 runs to 16 residues.

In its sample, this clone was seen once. The CDR3 nucleotides read TGTGCCAGCAGTTTATCCTCCGGCCCCCAGTACTTC. Its translation is CASSLSSGPQYF. The V gene is TRBV28, the J gene TRBJ2-5; D remains unclear. With 1 base removed from V and 9 bases from J, the gap between germline ends came to 9 bases. Germline CDR1 reads MDHEN; CDR2 reads SYDVKM. CDR3 length: 12 amino acids.

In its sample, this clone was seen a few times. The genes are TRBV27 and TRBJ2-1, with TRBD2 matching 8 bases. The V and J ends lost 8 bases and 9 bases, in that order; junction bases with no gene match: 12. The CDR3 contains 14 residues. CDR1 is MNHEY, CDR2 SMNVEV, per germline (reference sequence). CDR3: CASAPQREYGEQFF. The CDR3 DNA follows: TGTGCCAGCGCCCCCCAGCGGGAGTATGGTGAGCAGTTCTTC.

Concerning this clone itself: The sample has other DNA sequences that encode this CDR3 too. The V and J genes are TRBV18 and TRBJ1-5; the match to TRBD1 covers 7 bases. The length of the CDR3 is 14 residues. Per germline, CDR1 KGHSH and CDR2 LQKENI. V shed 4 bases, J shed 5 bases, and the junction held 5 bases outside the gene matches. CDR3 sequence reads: CASSLTGRDQPQHF. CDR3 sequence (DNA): TGTGCCAGCTCACTGACAGGGCGCGATCAGCCCCAGCATTTT.

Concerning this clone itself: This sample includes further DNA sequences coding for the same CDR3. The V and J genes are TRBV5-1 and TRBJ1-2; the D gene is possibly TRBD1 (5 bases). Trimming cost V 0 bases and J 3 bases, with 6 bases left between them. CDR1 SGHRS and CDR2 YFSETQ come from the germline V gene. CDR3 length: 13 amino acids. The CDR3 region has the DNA TGCGCCAGCAGCTTGGGAGGGGACTATGGCTACACCTTC. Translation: CASSLGGDYGYTF. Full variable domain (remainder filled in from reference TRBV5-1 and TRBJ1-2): KAGVTQTPRYLIKTRGQQVTLSCSPISGHRSVSWYQQTPGQGLQFLFEYFSETQRNKGNFPGRFSGRQFSNSRSEMNVSTLELGDSALYLCASSLGGDYGYTFGSGTRLTVV.

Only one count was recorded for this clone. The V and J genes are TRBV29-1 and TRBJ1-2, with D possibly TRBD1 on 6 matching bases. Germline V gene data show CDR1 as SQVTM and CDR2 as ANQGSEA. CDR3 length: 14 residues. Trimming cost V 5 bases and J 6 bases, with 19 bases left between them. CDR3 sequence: CSVKGFHGGDGYTF. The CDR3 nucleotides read TGCAGCGTTAAGGGCTTTCACGGGGGCGATGGCTACACCTTC.

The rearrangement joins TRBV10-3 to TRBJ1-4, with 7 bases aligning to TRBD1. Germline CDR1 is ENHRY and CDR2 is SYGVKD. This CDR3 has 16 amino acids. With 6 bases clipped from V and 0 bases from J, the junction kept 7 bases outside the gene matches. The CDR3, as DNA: TGTGCCATCAGCCAAACAGGGGTTGCAACTAATGAAAAACTGTTTTTT. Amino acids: CAISQTGVATNEKLFF.

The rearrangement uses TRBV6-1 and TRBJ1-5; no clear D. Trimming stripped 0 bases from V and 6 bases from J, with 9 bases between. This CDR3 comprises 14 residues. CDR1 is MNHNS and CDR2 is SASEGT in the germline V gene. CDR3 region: CASSEALAGQPQHF. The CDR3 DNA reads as TGTGCCAGCAGTGAAGCGTTGGCCGGTCAGCCCCAGCATTTT.

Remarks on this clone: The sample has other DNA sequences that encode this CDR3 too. DNA of the CDR3: TGCGCCAGCAGCCCGGACCTCGCTGAAGCTTTCTTT. This codes for CASSPDLAEAFF. The V gene is TRBV5-1, the J gene TRBJ1-1; D gene uncertain. CDR1 and CDR2 (germline): SGHRS, YFSETQ. CDR3 size: 12 residues. Trimming stripped 4 bases from V and 6 bases from J, with 10 bases between.

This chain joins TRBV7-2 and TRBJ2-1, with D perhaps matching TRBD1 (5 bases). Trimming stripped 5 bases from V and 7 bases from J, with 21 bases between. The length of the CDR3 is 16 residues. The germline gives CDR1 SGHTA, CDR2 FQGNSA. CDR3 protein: CASSPLAGRPQNEQFF. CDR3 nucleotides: TGTGCCAGCAGCCCCCTGGCAGGGCGCCCACAAAATGAGCAGTTCTTC.

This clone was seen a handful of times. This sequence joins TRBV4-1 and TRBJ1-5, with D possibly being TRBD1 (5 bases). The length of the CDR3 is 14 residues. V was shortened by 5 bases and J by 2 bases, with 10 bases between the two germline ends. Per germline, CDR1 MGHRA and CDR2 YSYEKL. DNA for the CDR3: TGCGCCAGCAGCATTGGAGGGGGCAATCAGCCCCAGCATTTT. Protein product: CASSIGGGNQPQHF.

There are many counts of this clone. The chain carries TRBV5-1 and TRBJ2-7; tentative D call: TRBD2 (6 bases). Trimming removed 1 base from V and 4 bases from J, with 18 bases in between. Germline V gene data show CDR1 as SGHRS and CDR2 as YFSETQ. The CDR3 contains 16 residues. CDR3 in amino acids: CASSLRRGPPSYEQYF. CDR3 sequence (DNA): TGCGCCAGCAGCTTGCGGCGGGGACCCCCTTCTTACGAGCAGTACTTC.